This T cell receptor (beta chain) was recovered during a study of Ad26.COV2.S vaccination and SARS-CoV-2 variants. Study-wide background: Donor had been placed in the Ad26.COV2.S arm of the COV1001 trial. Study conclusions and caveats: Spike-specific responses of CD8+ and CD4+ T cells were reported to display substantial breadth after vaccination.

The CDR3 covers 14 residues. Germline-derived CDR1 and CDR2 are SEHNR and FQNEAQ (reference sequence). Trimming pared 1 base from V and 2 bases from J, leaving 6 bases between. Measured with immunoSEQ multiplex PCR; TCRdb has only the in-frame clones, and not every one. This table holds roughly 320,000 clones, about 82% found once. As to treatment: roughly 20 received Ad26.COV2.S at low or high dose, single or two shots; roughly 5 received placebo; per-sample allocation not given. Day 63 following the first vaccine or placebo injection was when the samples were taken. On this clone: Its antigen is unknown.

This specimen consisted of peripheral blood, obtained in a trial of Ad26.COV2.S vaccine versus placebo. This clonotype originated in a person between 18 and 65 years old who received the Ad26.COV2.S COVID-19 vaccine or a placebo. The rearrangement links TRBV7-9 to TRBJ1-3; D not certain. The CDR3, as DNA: TGTGCCAGCAGCTTAGGGCAGACTGGAAACACCATATATTTT. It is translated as CASSLGQTGNTIYF.